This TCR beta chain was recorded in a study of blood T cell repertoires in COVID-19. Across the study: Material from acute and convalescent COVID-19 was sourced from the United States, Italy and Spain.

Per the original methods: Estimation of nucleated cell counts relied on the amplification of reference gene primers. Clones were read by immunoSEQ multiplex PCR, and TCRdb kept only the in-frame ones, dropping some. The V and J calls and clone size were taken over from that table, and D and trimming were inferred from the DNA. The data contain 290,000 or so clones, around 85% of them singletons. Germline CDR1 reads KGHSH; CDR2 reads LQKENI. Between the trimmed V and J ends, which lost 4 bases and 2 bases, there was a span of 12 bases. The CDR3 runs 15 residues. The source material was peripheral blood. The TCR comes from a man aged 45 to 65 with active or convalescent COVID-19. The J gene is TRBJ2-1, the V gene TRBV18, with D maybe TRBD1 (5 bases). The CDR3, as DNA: TGTGCCAGCTCACTAACCCAAGGGGCCTACAATGAGCAGTTCTTC. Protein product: CASSLTQGAYNEQFF.